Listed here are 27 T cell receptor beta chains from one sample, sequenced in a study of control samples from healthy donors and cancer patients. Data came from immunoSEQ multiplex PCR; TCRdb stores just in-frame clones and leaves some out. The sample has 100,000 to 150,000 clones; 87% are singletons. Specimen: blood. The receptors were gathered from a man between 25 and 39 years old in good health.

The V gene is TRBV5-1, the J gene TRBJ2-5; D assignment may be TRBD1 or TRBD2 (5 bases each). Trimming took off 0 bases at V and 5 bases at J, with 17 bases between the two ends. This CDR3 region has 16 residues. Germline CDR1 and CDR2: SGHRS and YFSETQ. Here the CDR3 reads CASSLVGRADFETQYF. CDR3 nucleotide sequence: TGCGCCAGCAGCTTGGTAGGCAGGGCGGACTTCGAGACCCAGTACTTC.

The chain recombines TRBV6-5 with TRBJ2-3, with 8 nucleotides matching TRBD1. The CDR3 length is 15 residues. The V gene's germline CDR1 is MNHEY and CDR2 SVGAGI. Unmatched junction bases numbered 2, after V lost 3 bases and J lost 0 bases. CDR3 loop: CASSYRDRSTDTQYF. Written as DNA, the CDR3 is TGTGCCAGCAGTTATCGGGACAGGAGCACAGATACGCAGTATTTT.

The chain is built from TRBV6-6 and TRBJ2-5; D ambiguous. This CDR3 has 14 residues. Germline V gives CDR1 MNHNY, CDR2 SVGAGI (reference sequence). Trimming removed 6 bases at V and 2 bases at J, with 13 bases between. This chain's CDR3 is CASRPPTTQETQYF. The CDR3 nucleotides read TGTGCCAGCAGACCCCCCACTACGCAAGAGACCCAGTACTTC.

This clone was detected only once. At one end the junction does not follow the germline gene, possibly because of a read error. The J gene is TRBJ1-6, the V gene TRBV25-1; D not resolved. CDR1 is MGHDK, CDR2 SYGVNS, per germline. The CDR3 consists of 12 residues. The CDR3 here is CASSEYTSPLHF. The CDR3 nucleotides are TGTGCCAGCAGTGAATATACTTCACCCCTCCACTTT.

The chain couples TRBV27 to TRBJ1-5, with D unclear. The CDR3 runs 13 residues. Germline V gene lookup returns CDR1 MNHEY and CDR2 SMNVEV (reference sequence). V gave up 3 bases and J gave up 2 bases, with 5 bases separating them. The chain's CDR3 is CASSFTRNQPQHF. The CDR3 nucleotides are TGTGCCAGCAGTTTCACCCGCAATCAGCCCCAGCATTTT.

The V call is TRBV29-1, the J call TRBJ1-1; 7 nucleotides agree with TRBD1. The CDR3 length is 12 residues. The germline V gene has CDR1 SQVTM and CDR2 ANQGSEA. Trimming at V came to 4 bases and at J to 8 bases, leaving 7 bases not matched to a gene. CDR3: CSVAYRGAEAFF. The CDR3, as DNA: TGCAGCGTTGCCTACAGGGGTGCCGAAGCTTTCTTT.

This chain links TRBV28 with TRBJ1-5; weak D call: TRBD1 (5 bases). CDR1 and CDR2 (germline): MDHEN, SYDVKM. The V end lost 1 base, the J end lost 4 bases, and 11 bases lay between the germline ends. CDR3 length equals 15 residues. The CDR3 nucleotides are TGTGCCAGCAGTTTATACTTGCGGGGGAATCAGCCCCAGCATTTT. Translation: CASSLYLRGNQPQHF.

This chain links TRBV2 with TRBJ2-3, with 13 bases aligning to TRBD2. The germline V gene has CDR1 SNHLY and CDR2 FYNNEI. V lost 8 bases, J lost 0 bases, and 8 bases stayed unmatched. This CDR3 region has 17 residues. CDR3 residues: CASATSGGSSSTDTQYF. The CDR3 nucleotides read TGTGCCAGCGCGACTAGCGGGGGGTCGTCTAGCACAGATACGCAGTATTTT.

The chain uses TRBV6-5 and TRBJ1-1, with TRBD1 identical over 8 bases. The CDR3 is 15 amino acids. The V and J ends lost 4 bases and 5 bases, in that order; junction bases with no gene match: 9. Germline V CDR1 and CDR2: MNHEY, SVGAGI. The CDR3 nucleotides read TGTGCCAGCAGTTCACAGGGGGAAGGAGAAACTGAAGCTTTCTTT. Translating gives CASSSQGEGETEAFF.

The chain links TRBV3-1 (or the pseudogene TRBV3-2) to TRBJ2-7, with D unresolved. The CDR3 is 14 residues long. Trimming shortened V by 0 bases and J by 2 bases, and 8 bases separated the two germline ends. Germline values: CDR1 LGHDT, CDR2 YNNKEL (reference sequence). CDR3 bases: TGTGCCAGCAGCCAAGAGATAGCAACCTACGAGCAGTACTTC. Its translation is CASSQEIATYEQYF.

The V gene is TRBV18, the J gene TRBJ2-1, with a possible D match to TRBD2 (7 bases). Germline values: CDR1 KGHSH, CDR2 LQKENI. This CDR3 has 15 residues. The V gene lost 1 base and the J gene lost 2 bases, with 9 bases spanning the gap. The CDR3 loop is CASSPREGAYNEQFF. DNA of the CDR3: TGTGCCAGCTCACCACGGGAGGGGGCCTACAATGAGCAGTTCTTC.

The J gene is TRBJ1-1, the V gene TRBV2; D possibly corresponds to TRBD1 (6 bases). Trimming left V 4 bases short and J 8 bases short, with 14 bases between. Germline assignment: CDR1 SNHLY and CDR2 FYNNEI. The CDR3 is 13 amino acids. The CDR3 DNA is TGTGCCAGCAGTGGGCGAACAGGGACCGAAGCTTTCTTT. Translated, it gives CASSGRTGTEAFF.

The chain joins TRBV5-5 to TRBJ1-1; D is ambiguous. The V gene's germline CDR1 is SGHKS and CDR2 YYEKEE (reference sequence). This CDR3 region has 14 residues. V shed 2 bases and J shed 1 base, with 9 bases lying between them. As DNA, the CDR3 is TGTGCCAGCAGCTTAATTTCAGGGAACACTGAAGCTTTCTTT. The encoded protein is CASSLISGNTEAFF.

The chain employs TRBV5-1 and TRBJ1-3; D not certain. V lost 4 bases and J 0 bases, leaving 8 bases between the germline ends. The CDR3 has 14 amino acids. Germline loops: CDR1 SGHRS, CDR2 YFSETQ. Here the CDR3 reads CASSVGSSGNTIYF. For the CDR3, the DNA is TGCGCCAGCAGCGTAGGGAGCTCTGGAAACACCATATATTTT.

CDR3 nucleotides: TGTGCCAGCAGCCAAGATTGGACCGGGGGAGGGTGGGTGTTTTTT. It yields the protein CASSQDWTGGGWVFF. The V call is TRBV4-2, the J call TRBJ2-2; the match to TRBD2 covers 7 bases. This CDR3 region has 15 residues. Germline CDR1 reads LGHNA; CDR2 reads YNFKEQ. J was trimmed by 15 bases and V by 0 bases; bases with no gene match: 13.

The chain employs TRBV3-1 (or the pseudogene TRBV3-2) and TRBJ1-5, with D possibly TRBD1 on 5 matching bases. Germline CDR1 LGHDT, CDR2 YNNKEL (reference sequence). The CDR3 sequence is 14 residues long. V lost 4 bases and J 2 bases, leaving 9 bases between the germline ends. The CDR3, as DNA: TGTGCCAGCAGCCTCGGGACCGGCAATCAGCCCCAGCATTTT. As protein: CASSLGTGNQPQHF.

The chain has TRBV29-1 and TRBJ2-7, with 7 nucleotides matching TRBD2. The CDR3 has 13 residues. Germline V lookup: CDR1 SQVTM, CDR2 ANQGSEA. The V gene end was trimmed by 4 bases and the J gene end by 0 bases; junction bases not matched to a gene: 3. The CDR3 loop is CSVGGGSSYEQYF. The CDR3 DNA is TGCAGCGTTGGGGGGGGTAGCTCCTACGAGCAGTACTTC.

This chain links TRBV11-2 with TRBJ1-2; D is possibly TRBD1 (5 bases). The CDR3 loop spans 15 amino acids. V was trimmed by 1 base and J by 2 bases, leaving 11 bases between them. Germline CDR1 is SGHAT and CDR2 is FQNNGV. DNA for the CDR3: TGTGCCAGCAGCTTAGTGGCCAGGGCGAACTATGGCTACACCTTC. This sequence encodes CASSLVARANYGYTF.

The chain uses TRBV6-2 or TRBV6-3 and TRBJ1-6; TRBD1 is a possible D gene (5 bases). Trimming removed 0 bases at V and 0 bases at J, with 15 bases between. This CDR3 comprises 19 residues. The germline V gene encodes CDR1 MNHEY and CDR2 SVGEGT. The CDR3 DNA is TGTGCCAGCAGTTACTCGCCCGGGACGTTGTCCTCCTATAATTCACCCCTCCACTTT. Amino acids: CASSYSPGTLSSYNSPLHF.

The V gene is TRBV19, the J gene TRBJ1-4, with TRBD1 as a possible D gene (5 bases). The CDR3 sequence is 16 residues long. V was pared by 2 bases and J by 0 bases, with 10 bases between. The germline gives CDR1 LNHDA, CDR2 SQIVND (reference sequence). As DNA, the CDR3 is TGTGCCAGTAGTATACATGGGGGAACAACTAATGAAAAACTGTTTTTT. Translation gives CASSIHGGTTNEKLFF.

DNA for the CDR3: TGTGCCACCAGTGATTTACCCGACAGGGGAAACGAGCAGTACTTC. Translation: CATSDLPDRGNEQYF. The chain joins TRBV24-1 to TRBJ2-7; 8 positions match TRBD1. The junction had 6 bases not matched to a gene; V was cut back by 1 base and J by 5 bases. The CDR3 runs to 15 residues. Germline V gives CDR1 KGHDR, CDR2 SFDVKD.

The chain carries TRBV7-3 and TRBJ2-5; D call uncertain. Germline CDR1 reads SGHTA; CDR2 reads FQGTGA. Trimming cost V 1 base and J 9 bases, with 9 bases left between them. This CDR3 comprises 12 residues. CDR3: CASSLNGVAQYF. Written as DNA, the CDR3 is TGTGCCAGCAGCTTAAATGGAGTCGCCCAGTACTTC.

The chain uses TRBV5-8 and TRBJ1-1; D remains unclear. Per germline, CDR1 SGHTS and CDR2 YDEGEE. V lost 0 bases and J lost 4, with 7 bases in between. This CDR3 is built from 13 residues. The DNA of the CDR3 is TGTGCCAGCAGCTTGGAATTGGGCACTGAAGCTTTCTTT. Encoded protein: CASSLELGTEAFF.

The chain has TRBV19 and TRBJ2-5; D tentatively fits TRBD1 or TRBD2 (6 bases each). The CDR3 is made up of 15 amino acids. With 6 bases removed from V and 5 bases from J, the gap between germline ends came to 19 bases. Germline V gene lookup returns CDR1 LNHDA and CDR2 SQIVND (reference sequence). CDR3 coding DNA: TGTGCCAGTAGCACCGGCTACGGGGGCTCGGAGACCCAGTACTTC. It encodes CASSTGYGGSETQYF.

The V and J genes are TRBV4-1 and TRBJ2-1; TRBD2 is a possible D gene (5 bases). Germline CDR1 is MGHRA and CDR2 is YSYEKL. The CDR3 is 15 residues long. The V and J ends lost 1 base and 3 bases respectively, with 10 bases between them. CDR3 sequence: CASSQAIGSYNEQFF. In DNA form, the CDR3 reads TGCGCCAGCAGCCAAGCGATAGGGAGCTACAATGAGCAGTTCTTC.

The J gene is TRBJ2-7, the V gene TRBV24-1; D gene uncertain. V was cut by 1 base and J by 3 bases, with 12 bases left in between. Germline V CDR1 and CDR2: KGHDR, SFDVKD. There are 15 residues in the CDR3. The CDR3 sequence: CATSDFKETGYEQYF. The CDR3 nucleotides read TGTGCCACCAGTGATTTTAAGGAAACGGGCTACGAGCAGTACTTC.

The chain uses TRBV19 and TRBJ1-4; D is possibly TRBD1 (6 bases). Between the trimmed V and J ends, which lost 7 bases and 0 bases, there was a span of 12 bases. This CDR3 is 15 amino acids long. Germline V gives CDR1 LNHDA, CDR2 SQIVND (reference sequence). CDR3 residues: CASTKTGSTNEKLFF. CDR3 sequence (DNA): TGTGCCAGTACCAAGACAGGCTCAACTAATGAAAAACTGTTTTTT.